These 26 T cell receptor beta chains originate from one sample sequenced in a study of blood T cells in healthy people across ages. A second PCR of 7 to 11 cycles used a sample-barcoded 5' primer and a J-beta primer mix. TCRdb analysed the 5' RACE reads with MiXCR anew, one entry per CDR3 protein. Found here are fewer than 750,000 distinct CDR3 sequences, roughly 48% of them singletons; the top ten hold just under 25%. Sequenced: blood. These receptors all come from a man of 80 years or more in good health.

This chain links TRBV7-3 with TRBJ2-1, with 7 nucleotides matching TRBD1. The germline V gene encodes CDR1 SGHTA and CDR2 FQGTGA. CDR3 length equals 14 residues. Germline trimming cut 5 bases from V and 5 bases from J; bases unmatched to any gene: 6. CDR3 amino acids: CASSIGQAHNEQFF. The CDR3 nucleotides are TGTGCCAGCAGCATCGGACAGGCCCACAATGAGCAGTTCTTC.

V gene TRBV6-5 combines with J gene TRBJ2-1, with TRBD1 matching over 7 bases. The V and J ends lost 5 bases and 9 bases, in that order; junction bases with no gene match: 10. The CDR3 is made up of 14 amino acids. Germline-derived CDR1 and CDR2 are MNHEY and SVGAGI. In DNA, the CDR3 is TGTGCCAGCAGTCCAGACAGGGTAAATGGTGAGCAGTTCTTC. This encodes CASSPDRVNGEQFF.

This clonotype was seen many times. CDR3 bases: TGCAGCGTACCCCATTTGGGACAGTACAATGAGCAGTTCTTC. The encoded protein is CSVPHLGQYNEQFF. The chain combines TRBV29-1 with TRBJ2-1; 7 bases are a match to TRBD1. With V trimmed by 6 bases and J by 4 bases, 9 bases remained unmatched. This CDR3 is 14 amino acids long. From germline, CDR1 is SQVTM and CDR2 ANQGSEA.

The gene calls are TRBV29-1 and TRBJ2-7, with TRBD1 matching 8 bases. CDR3 length equals 12 residues. V trimming: 6 bases; J trimming: 6 bases; junction bases outside the gene matches: 7. Looked up from germline, CDR1 is SQVTM and CDR2 is ANQGSEA. The CDR3 sequence is CSVRTGLAEQYF. The DNA for the CDR3 is TGCAGCGTACGGACAGGGTTAGCCGAGCAGTACTTC.

This chain joins TRBV7-2 and TRBJ2-6; D not certain. The V gene lost 3 bases and the J gene lost 1 base, with 7 bases spanning the gap. The CDR3 sequence is 15 residues long. Germline V CDR1 and CDR2: SGHTA, FQGNSA. The CDR3 here is CASSLSTSGANVLTF. The CDR3 DNA is TGTGCCAGCAGCTTGTCGACTTCTGGGGCCAACGTCCTGACTTTC.

About this clonotype itself: A much larger clone differs by one base, so this may be a read error. The genes are TRBV6-6 and TRBJ1-2; TRBD1 is a possible D gene (5 bases). V lost 7 bases to trimming and J lost 5 bases, with 17 bases between them. The CDR3 length is 14 residues. Per germline, CDR1 MNHNY and CDR2 SVGAGI (reference sequence). This chain's CDR3 is CASTAGTYEYGYTF. In DNA, the CDR3 is TGTGCCAGCACCGCCGGGACGTATGAATATGGCTACACCTTC.

The V and J genes are TRBV5-1 and TRBJ2-7; a weak D match, TRBD2 (7 bases). Per the germline V gene, CDR1 is SGHRS and CDR2 is YFSETQ. There are 15 residues in the CDR3. The V and J ends lost 4 bases and 6 bases respectively, with 20 bases between them. Here the CDR3 DNA reads TGCGCCAGCAGCCCCAGGGGAGGGCCCTTGCGCGAGCAGTACTTC. This translates into CASSPRGGPLREQYF.

This clonotype showed up just a few times. The chain combines TRBV7-9 with TRBJ2-3, with 10 bases aligning to TRBD2. The germline V gene encodes CDR1 SEHNR and CDR2 FQNEAQ (reference sequence). The CDR3 is 18 amino acids. Trimming took 4 bases from V and 0 from J; bases not matched to a gene: 10. CDR3 amino acids: CASSSPSGSVSSTDTQYF. The CDR3 DNA is TGTGCCAGCAGCTCACCTAGCGGGAGTGTTTCTAGCACAGATACGCAGTATTTT.

J is TRBJ2-1 and V is TRBV9; D not resolved. From germline, CDR1 is SGDLS and CDR2 YYNGEE. V was pared by 3 bases and J by 0 bases, with 19 bases between. The length of the CDR3 is 18 residues. The CDR3 DNA is TGTGCCAGCAGCGACCTAGGCCCCCTTCCCTCCTCCTACAATGAGCAGTTCTTC. Its translation: CASSDLGPLPSSYNEQFF.

The rearrangement links TRBV6-2 or TRBV6-3 to TRBJ2-1; D unclear. V lost 4 bases, J lost 6 bases, and 7 bases lay in between. The CDR3 is 12 residues long. Per the germline V gene, CDR1 is MNHEY and CDR2 is SVGEGT. CDR3 residues: CASSSASNEQFF. For the CDR3, the DNA is TGTGCCAGCAGTTCCGCGTCCAATGAGCAGTTCTTC.

Only a few counts were recorded for this clonotype. The V gene is TRBV20-1, the J gene TRBJ2-1; D is undetermined. V shed 0 bases and J shed 0 bases, with 12 bases lying between them. The CDR3 loop spans 16 amino acids. CDR1 and CDR2 from the germline V gene are DFQATT and SNEGSKA (reference sequence). Here the CDR3 reads CSARDQGDFSYNEQFF. The CDR3 DNA is TGCAGTGCTAGAGATCAAGGAGACTTCTCCTACAATGAGCAGTTCTTC.

A few counts support this clonotype. The V gene is TRBV7-3, the J gene TRBJ1-2; D gene uncertain. Germline-derived CDR1 and CDR2 are SGHTA and FQGTGA. The CDR3 covers 13 residues. Trimming stripped 6 bases from V and 8 bases from J, with 16 bases between. This CDR3 is CASSYPGGNGYTF. As DNA, the CDR3 is TGTGCCAGCAGTTACCCCGGAGGGAACGGCTACACCTTC.

This clonotype was detected a few times. The chain combines TRBV6-5 with TRBJ2-2; D not certain. The CDR3 loop spans 16 amino acids. The germline V gene has CDR1 MNHEY and CDR2 SVGAGI. V gave up 0 bases and J gave up 6 bases, with 14 bases separating them. The CDR3 loop reads CASSYSMGGLSGELFF. The CDR3 nucleotides read TGTGCCAGCAGTTACTCTATGGGTGGGCTATCCGGGGAGCTGTTTTTT.

V gene TRBV11-2 combines with J gene TRBJ2-3; D unresolved. Germline lookup yields CDR1 SGHAT and CDR2 FQNNGV. This CDR3 has 13 residues. Between the trimmed V and J ends, which lost 5 bases and 4 bases, there was a span of 10 bases. The CDR3 DNA reads as TGTGCCAGCAGCACCAAGGGCGCAGATACGCAGTATTTT. Translation: CASSTKGADTQYF.

This clonotype was observed a few times. The chain has TRBV20-1 and TRBJ2-4, with 8 nucleotides matching TRBD2. Gene TRBJ2-7 matches the end of the DNA better, so the J call may be wrong. The CDR3 is 17 residues long. Germline V gives CDR1 DFQATT, CDR2 SNEGSKA (reference sequence). In DNA form, the CDR3 reads TGCAGTGCTAGATCCTCAACTCCCGGGACTAGTTCCCACGAGCAGTACTTC. Translation gives CSARSSTPGTSSHEQYF.

The V gene is TRBV4-1, the J gene TRBJ2-1; the D is unclear. Trimming took 1 base from V and 5 from J, leaving 12 bases between them. This CDR3 is 15 amino acids long. The germline V gene has CDR1 MGHRA and CDR2 YSYEKL. CDR3 coding DNA: TGCGCCAGCAGCCAAGGGCAGCTCACCGACAATGAGCAGTTCTTC. This gives the protein CASSQGQLTDNEQFF.

This clonotype was observed a handful of times. The chain employs TRBV7-2 and TRBJ1-2, with D perhaps matching TRBD1 (6 bases). V dropped 1 base and J dropped 1 base, with 13 bases sitting between them. The CDR3 sequence is 16 residues long. Germline V gene data show CDR1 as SGHTA and CDR2 as FQGNSA. The CDR3 here is CASSLGGGGLNYGYTF. The CDR3 DNA sequence: TGTGCCAGCAGCTTAGGAGGGGGGGGTCTTAACTATGGCTACACCTTC.

The chain employs TRBV5-1 and TRBJ2-1; TRBD2 might be the D (6 bases). The germline CDR1 and CDR2 sequences are SGHRS and YFSETQ. Trimming shortened V by 3 bases and J by 6 bases, and 16 bases separated the two germline ends. The CDR3 is made up of 15 amino acids. The CDR3 nucleotides are TGCGCCAGCAGCTCGACTAGTTGGTTCGGCAATGAGCAGTTCTTC. Its translation: CASSSTSWFGNEQFF.

Points on this clonotype: A much bigger clone sits one base away, suggesting this may be a read error. V is TRBV7-2 and J is TRBJ1-5, with a tentative D call TRBD1 (6 bases). Germline CDR1 and CDR2: SGHTA and FQGNSA. Between the trimmed V and J ends, which lost 2 bases and 9 bases, there was a span of 14 bases. The CDR3 is 14 residues long. The CDR3 sequence: CASSLSRGLLPQHF. The CDR3 nucleotides read TGTGCCAGCAGCTTATCGCGGGGGCTTCTGCCCCAGCATTTT.

The chain combines TRBV5-1 with TRBJ2-2; maybe TRBD1 (6 bases). Germline values: CDR1 SGHRS, CDR2 YFSETQ. V was pared by 2 bases and J by 4 bases, with 12 bases between. This CDR3 has 15 amino acids. The CDR3 DNA sequence: TGCGCCAGCAGCTTTCCGGGACATGTCACCGGGGAGCTGTTTTTT. Translation: CASSFPGHVTGELFF.

This chain links TRBV18 with TRBJ2-7, with a possible D match to TRBD1 (5 bases). The CDR3 spans 16 residues. Trimming took off 1 base at V and 2 bases at J, with 15 bases between the two ends. Germline CDR1 and CDR2: KGHSH and LQKENI. The DNA for the CDR3 is TGTGCCAGCTCACCACAGGGTAGGGGTTTCGCCTACGAGCAGTACTTC. Its protein is CASSPQGRGFAYEQYF. Based on the CDR3 plus reference TRBV18 and TRBJ2-7, the full variable domain is NAGVMQNPRHLVRRRGQEARLRCSPMKGHSHVYWYRQLPEEGLKFMVYLQKENIIDESGMPKERFSAEFPKEGPSILRIQQVVRGDSAAYFCASSPQGRGFAYEQYFGPGTRLTVT.

In this sample, this clonotype turned up many times. This rearrangement joins TRBV6-6 to TRBJ1-1; D possibly corresponds to TRBD1 (5 bases). V was cut by 6 bases and J by 0 bases, with 11 bases left in between. The CDR3 runs 14 residues. Germline CDR1 MNHNY, CDR2 SVGAGI (reference sequence). The CDR3, as DNA: TGTGCCAGCAGCTTACAGGTTATGAACACTGAAGCTTTCTTT. Translating it yields CASSLQVMNTEAFF.

The V call is TRBV7-9, the J call TRBJ2-5; 8 bases fit TRBD1. V was clipped by 5 bases and J by 4 bases; unmatched bases: 9. The V gene's germline CDR1 is SEHNR and CDR2 FQNEAQ (reference sequence). This CDR3 is 15 amino acids long. CDR3 loop: CASSQWTGKGETQYF. Written as DNA, the CDR3 is TGTGCCAGCAGCCAATGGACAGGGAAGGGAGAGACCCAGTACTTC.

The table lists this clonotype with a few counts. The chain combines TRBV20-1 with TRBJ2-1, with D tentatively TRBD2 (6 bases). This CDR3 has 13 residues. The germline V gene has CDR1 DFQATT and CDR2 SNEGSKA (reference sequence). V was shortened by 2 bases and J by 5 bases, with 10 bases between the two germline ends. CDR3 coding DNA: TGCAGTGCTAGACGGGACTTAAACAATGAGCAGTTCTTC. It encodes CSARRDLNNEQFF.

The chain carries TRBV20-1 and TRBJ2-4, with D hard to call. Germline V gene lookup returns CDR1 DFQATT and CDR2 SNEGSKA (reference sequence). The length of the CDR3 is 14 residues. V lost 5 bases and J lost 9, with 20 bases in between. The CDR3 protein is CSARPPRRVPIQYF. CDR3 nucleotides: TGCAGTGCTCGACCCCCTAGGAGAGTCCCCATTCAGTACTTC.

In DNA form, the CDR3 reads TGTGCCAGCAGCGTAGAGGGGGCGGTTTCGCCCCAGCATTTT. It specifies CASSVEGAVSPQHF. The chain recombines TRBV7-2 with TRBJ1-5; 7 bases are shared with TRBD1. Germline V gene sequence: CDR1 SGHTA, CDR2 FQGNSA. V dropped 5 bases and J dropped 9; count of bases not matched to a gene: 10. The CDR3 has 14 amino acids.